This T cell receptor (beta chain) was captured in a study of blood T cell repertoires in COVID-19. Study information: Italy, Spain and the United States were the sources of the convalescent and acute COVID-19 samples. T cells, B-cell-depleted T cells, or PBMCs provided the cDNA or gDNA that served as material.

Participant ages covered roughly 18 to 89 years across about two dozen US areas. As handled by the study authors: Scientists estimated how many nucleated cells there were by amplifying reference gene primers. The method was immunoSEQ multiplex PCR; TCRdb's version includes in-frame clones alone and lacks a portion of them. V and J calls plus clone size are reproduced from that table; the DNA served to infer D and trimming. The data contain over 110,000 clones, 80% to 85% of them singletons. This CDR3 is built from 13 residues. The V end lost 3 bases, the J end lost 3 bases, and 7 bases lay between the germline ends. Germline CDR1 reads KGHDR; CDR2 reads SFDVKD.

This receptor was obtained from a man in his forties with acute COVID-19. Sequencing was done on a sample of PBMCs or T cells enriched from blood (not recorded which). The chain has TRBV24-1 and TRBJ2-5; no reliable D call. The CDR3 region is CATSDLTEETQYF. CDR3 nucleotide sequence: TGTGCCACCAGTGATCTCACAGAAGAGACCCAGTACTTC.